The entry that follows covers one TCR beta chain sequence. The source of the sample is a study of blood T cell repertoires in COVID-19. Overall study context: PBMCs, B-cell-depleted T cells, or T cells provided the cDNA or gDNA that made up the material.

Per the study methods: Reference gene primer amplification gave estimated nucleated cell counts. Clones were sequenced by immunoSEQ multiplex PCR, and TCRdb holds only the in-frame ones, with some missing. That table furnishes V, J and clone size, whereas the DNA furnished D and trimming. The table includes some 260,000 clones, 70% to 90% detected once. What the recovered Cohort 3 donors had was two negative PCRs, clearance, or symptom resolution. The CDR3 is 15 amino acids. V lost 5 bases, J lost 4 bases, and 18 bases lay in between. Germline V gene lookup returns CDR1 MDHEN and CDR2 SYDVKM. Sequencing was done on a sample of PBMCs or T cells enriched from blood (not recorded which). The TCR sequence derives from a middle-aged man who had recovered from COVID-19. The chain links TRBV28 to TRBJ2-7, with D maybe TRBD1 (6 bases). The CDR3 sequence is CASSPALTGIYEQYF. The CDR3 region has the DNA TGTGCCAGCAGTCCTGCACTGACAGGAATATACGAGCAGTACTTC.